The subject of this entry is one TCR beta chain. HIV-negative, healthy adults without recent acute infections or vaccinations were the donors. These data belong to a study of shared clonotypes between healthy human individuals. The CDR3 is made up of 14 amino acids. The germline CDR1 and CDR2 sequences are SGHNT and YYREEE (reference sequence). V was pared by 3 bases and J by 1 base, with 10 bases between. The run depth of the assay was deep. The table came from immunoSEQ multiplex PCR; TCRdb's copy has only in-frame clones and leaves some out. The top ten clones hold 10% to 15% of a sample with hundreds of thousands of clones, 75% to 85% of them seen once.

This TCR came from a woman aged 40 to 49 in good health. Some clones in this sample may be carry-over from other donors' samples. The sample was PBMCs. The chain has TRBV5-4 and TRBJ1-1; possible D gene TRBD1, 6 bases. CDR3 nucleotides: TGTGCCAGCAGCTCGGGACACCAGAACACTGAAGCTTTCTTT. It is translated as CASSSGHQNTEAFF.